What follows are 18 T cell receptor beta chains derived from one specimen sequenced in a study of T cells in Graves' hyperthyroidism and ophthalmopathy. TCR beta CDR3 regions were amplified from RNA. The primer set for the first-round RT-PCR of the TCR CDR3 was HTBI. TCRdb called the multiplex PCR reads again in MiXCR, with one record for every CDR3 protein. The sample has around 440,000 distinct CDR3 sequences, roughly 14% seen once. What was sequenced was blood. All receptors come from a woman between 18 and 30 years old with Graves' hyperthyroidism.

The sample holds many counts of this clonotype. The chain links TRBV3-1 to TRBJ2-7; D is tentatively TRBD1 or TRBD2 (5 bases each). Trimming removed 3 bases at V and 7 bases at J, with 22 bases between. Germline assignment: CDR1 LGHDT and CDR2 YNNKEL (reference sequence). The CDR3 runs 16 residues. The CDR3 region is CASSQGRDGRRWEQYF. In DNA, the CDR3 is TGTGCCAGCAGCCAGGGACGGGACGGACGTCGTTGGGAGCAGTACTTC.

This clonotype appeared many times. This sequence joins TRBV10-3 and TRBJ2-7, with D perhaps matching TRBD1 (5 bases). Germline-derived CDR1 and CDR2 are ENHRY and SYGVKD. The CDR3 sequence is 12 residues long. V lost 5 bases, J lost 3 bases, and 8 bases lay in between. CDR3 sequence reads: CAISRGLYEQYF. The CDR3 DNA is TGTGCCATCAGTAGGGGCCTCTACGAGCAGTACTTC.

This clonotype has ten or more counts. The J gene is TRBJ1-5, the V gene TRBV20-1; TRBD1 might be the D (6 bases). V shed 0 bases and J shed 5 bases, with 8 bases lying between them. Germline V gene sequence: CDR1 DFQATT, CDR2 SNEGSKA (reference sequence). This CDR3 has 13 residues. As DNA, the CDR3 is TGCAGTGCTAGAGACAGGGGCGATCAGCCCCAGCATTTT. Amino acid sequence: CSARDRGDQPQHF.

V is TRBV3-1 and J is TRBJ2-4; tentatively, D is TRBD2 (5 bases). V lost 5 bases to trimming and J lost 2 bases, with 16 bases between them. The CDR3 totals 16 residues. CDR1 is LGHDT, CDR2 YNNKEL, per germline (reference sequence). The CDR3 reads CASSTRAEGTKNIQYF. Here the CDR3 DNA reads TGTGCCAGCAGCACGCGGGCCGAGGGAACCAAAAACATTCAGTACTTC.

This clonotype appeared a few times. A much larger clone differs from this one at a single base, so this may be a read error. V and J are TRBV6-9 and TRBJ2-5, with 8 bases lining up with TRBD1. CDR1 and CDR2 (germline): MNHGY, SVAAGI. The CDR3 is 14 residues long. The CDR3 reads CASSSGQVQEAQYF. As DNA, the CDR3 is TGTGCCAGCAGTTCGGGACAGGTCCAAGAGGCCCAGTACTTC.

The rearrangement joins TRBV29-1 to TRBJ1-4; D not resolved. Germline V gene data show CDR1 as SQVTM and CDR2 as ANQGSEA. The V end was cut by 6 bases, the J end by 7 bases, with 12 bases between. CDR3 length equals 12 residues. CDR3 DNA sequence: TGCAGCGTCCGGGCCGTTGGTGAAAAACTGTTTTTT. Protein: CSVRAVGEKLFF. The full variable domain, in which reference TRBV29-1 and TRBJ1-4 provide the parts outside the CDR3, is SAVISQKPSRDICQRGTSLTIQCQVDSQVTMMFWYRQQPGQSLTLIATANQGSEATYESGFVIDKFPISRPNLTFSTLTVSNMSPEDSSIYLCSVRAVGEKLFFGSGTQLSVL.

This clonotype appeared many times. The rearrangement joins TRBV6-1 to TRBJ1-5; possibly TRBD1 for D (6 bases). This CDR3 contains 13 residues. The germline CDR1 and CDR2 sequences are MNHNS and SASEGT. The ends were cut back, 5 bases at V and 5 bases at J, with 10 bases in the middle. The CDR3 bases are TGTGCCAGCAGTTGGGGGCAGCATCAGCCCCAGCATTTT. Translation gives CASSWGQHQPQHF.

The gene calls are TRBV4-1 and TRBJ1-2; TRBD1 might be the D (5 bases). Germline CDR1 is MGHRA and CDR2 is YSYEKL. CDR3 size: 16 residues. V was pared by 1 base and J by 6 bases, with 18 bases between. The DNA of the CDR3 is TGCGCCAGCAGCCAAGTTTTAGGGGTTCATATTAATGGCTACACCTTC. It codes for CASSQVLGVHINGYTF.

There are many counts of this clonotype. The chain employs TRBV6-1 and TRBJ1-6, with 7 bases fitting TRBD1. This CDR3 has 11 residues. The germline CDR1 and CDR2 sequences are MNHNS and SASEGT. V dropped 10 bases and J dropped 11; count of bases not matched to a gene: 5. CDR3 loop: CANGGTAPLHF. In DNA form, the CDR3 reads TGTGCCAACGGAGGGACAGCACCCCTCCACTTT.

This clonotype was seen more than once but under ten times. At one boundary the junction diverges from the germline segment, which might be a read error. The J gene is TRBJ2-7, the V gene TRBV7-6; D gene uncertain. The CDR3 is made up of 13 amino acids. From germline, CDR1 is SGHVS and CDR2 FNYEAQ. The CDR3: CPSSPSGSYEQYF. The CDR3 DNA reads TGTCCCAGCAGCCCCTCAGGCTCCTACGAGCAGTACTTC. The full variable domain, completed using reference TRBV7-6 and TRBJ2-7, is GAGVSQSPRYKVTKRGQDVALRCDPISGHVSLYWYRQALGQGPEFLTYFNYEAQQDKSGLPNDRFSAERPEGSISTLTIQRTEQRDSAMYRCPSSPSGSYEQYFGPGTRLTVT.

This clonotype was counted ten times or more. This chain joins TRBV6-1 and TRBJ2-1; TRBD1 might be the D (6 bases). V was clipped by 6 bases and J by 5 bases, with 8 bases between them. The CDR3 length is 12 residues. Germline V CDR1 and CDR2: MNHNS, SASEGT. Here the CDR3 DNA reads TGTGCCAGCAGAAGGACAGACAATGAGCAGTTCTTC. Its translation: CASRRTDNEQFF.

This chain uses TRBV7-2 with TRBJ2-2; 7 nucleotides line up with TRBD2. Germline-derived CDR1 and CDR2 are SGHTA and FQGNSA. This CDR3 comprises 16 residues. Trimming removed 5 bases from V and 9 bases from J; junction bases left unmatched: 15. CDR3 nucleotides: TGTGCCAGCAGCCCCGCGGGGGACCTAGGTTTCAGGGAGCTGTTTTTT. It translates to CASSPAGDLGFRELFF.

V gene TRBV12-3 or TRBV12-4 combines with J gene TRBJ2-3; no clear D gene. The length of the CDR3 is 14 residues. V lost 4 bases, J lost 0 bases, and 8 bases lay in between. DNA for the CDR3: TGTGCCAGCAGTTGGAGAAGGAGCACAGATACGCAGTATTTT. As protein: CASSWRRSTDTQYF.

The chain carries TRBV9 and TRBJ1-2; TRBD1 matches at 11 bases. The CDR3 contains 16 residues. V gave up 0 bases and J gave up 2 bases; unmatched junction bases: 3. The V gene's germline CDR1 is SGDLS and CDR2 YYNGEE. CDR3 protein: CASSVERDRGNYGYTF. The CDR3 bases are TGTGCCAGCAGCGTAGAGCGGGACAGGGGGAACTATGGCTACACCTTC.

The rearrangement joins TRBV29-1 to TRBJ2-3; D remains unclear. V was pared by 4 bases and J by 2 bases, with 16 bases between. CDR3 length equals 15 residues. Germline V CDR1 and CDR2: SQVTM, ANQGSEA. CDR3 sequence (DNA): TGCAGCGTTGGGGCCAAGGCTTTTCTCACAGATACGCAGTATTTT. Encoded protein: CSVGAKAFLTDTQYF.

This clonotype was picked up many times. This sequence joins TRBV7-9 and TRBJ2-7; D gene uncertain. In germline, CDR1 is SEHNR, CDR2 FQNEAQ (reference sequence). V was pared by 3 bases and J by 3 bases, with 12 bases between. This CDR3 spans 14 amino acids. The CDR3 DNA reads as TGTGCCAGCAGCTTTTCCCAGGATTACTACGAGCAGTACTTC. This codes for CASSFSQDYYEQYF.

At least ten counts were recorded for this clonotype. V is TRBV18 and J is TRBJ2-3, with no clear D. The germline gives CDR1 KGHSH, CDR2 LQKENI. The CDR3 sequence is 14 residues long. V shed 4 bases and J shed 5 bases, with 13 bases lying between them. The CDR3 is CASSLPLNQDTQYF. CDR3 sequence (DNA): TGTGCCAGCTCACTACCCTTGAACCAAGATACGCAGTATTTT.

This clonotype was counted many times. CDR3 sequence: CAWSGTGANEKLFF. DNA for the CDR3: TGTGCCTGGTCTGGGACAGGGGCCAATGAAAAACTGTTTTTT. This chain joins TRBV30 and TRBJ1-4, with 10 bases that match TRBD1. The J segment lost 5 bases and the V segment lost 5 bases, leaving 5 bases of the junction unmatched. Germline V gene data show CDR1 as GTSNPN and CDR2 as SVGIG (reference sequence). The CDR3 is made up of 14 amino acids. The entire variable domain, with the rest obtained from reference TRBV30 and TRBJ1-4, is as follows: SQTIHQWPATLVQPVGSPLSLECTVEGTSNPNLYWYRQAAGRGLQLLFYSVGIGQISSEVPQNLSASRPQDRQFILSSKKLLLSDSGFYLCAWSGTGANEKLFFGSGTQLSVL.